The rows below give T cell receptor beta chains drawn from one sample of a study of identical twins. TCRdb reprocessed the 5' RACE reads with MiXCR, giving one entry per CDR3 protein. The sample holds a few hundred thousand distinct CDR3 sequences, 5.5% to 7.5% seen once. This same sample was also taken into another study, of T cells expressing NK-cell markers.

The specimen was CD8+ T cells sorted from blood. These receptors came from a woman younger than 35 in good health. Each CDR3 is given without its conserved first and last residue.

j_call v_call cdr3_length cdr3_aa
TRBJ2-1 TRBV10-2 14 ASSAASASTNNEQF
TRBJ2-1 TRBV9 10 ASSFLGDEQF
TRBJ2-1 TRBV6-2/TRBV6-3 9 ASRTSFEQF
TRBJ2-6 TRBV12-3/TRBV12-4 14 ASSPGHPSGANVLT
TRBJ2-3 TRBV5-1 9 ASRTDEEQY
TRBJ2-3 TRBV15 17 ATSPRVSGTGPLRGTQY
TRBJ2-1 TRBV24-1 13 ATSDRQGGGNEQF
TRBJ2-1 TRBV7-8 13 ASSSRTRPYNEQF
TRBJ2-7 TRBV5-8 11 ASRPGQNYEQY
TRBJ2-7 TRBV5-6 11 ASSQGQPYEQY
TRBJ2-3 TRBV9 12 ASSVEGATDTQY
TRBJ1-1 TRBV27 9 ASSQGQEAF
TRBJ1-1 TRBV9 14 ASSVGTSGVYTEAF
TRBJ2-3 TRBV7-9 10 ASSLAPDTQY
TRBJ2-2 TRBV3-1 14 ASSHISGGRTGELF
TRBJ1-2 TRBV20-1 7 SARVTNT
TRBJ2-1 TRBV6-1 11 ASKDSSYNEQF
TRBJ1-1 TRBV29-1 10 SVERGNTEAF
TRBJ2-5 TRBV6-2/TRBV6-3 15 ASSYLLAGDVEETQY
TRBJ2-3 TRBV18 13 ASSVNRGRGDTQY
TRBJ1-1 TRBV7-9 13 ASSLGYGVGTEAF
TRBJ2-7 TRBV7-7 11 ASSPGQGYEQY
TRBJ2-7 TRBV10-2 10 ASSDGVYEQY
TRBJ2-7 TRBV19 13 ASSIAGGQFYEQY
TRBJ2-7 TRBV5-1 12 ASSLQTGDYEQY
TRBJ1-2 TRBV4-2 13 ASSQERRGGDGYT
TRBJ2-1 TRBV3-1 10 ASSQTRGPQF
TRBJ2-1 TRBV4-1 16 ASSRGILAGGLATEQF
TRBJ1-4 TRBV5-5 15 ASSQSGRGLENEKLF
TRBJ2-7 TRBV9 10 ASRGAGFEQY
TRBJ2-1 TRBV10-2 11 ASGTGDNNEQF
TRBJ2-7 TRBV10-2 14 ASRNIGDRAYYEQY
TRBJ1-1 TRBV20-1 13 SASPAEPESTEAF
TRBJ2-3 TRBV29-1 12 SVGGTDTTDTQY
TRBJ2-1 TRBV3-1 12 ASSPTTGYNEQF
TRBJ2-3 TRBV11-2 16 ASSLNFGPGGNTDTQY